Described below is a single T cell receptor (beta chain) sequence and its context. Its antigen is not identified. After removal of 5 bases from V and 5 bases from J, the junction contained 8 bases not matched to a gene. This CDR3 is 14 amino acids long. CDR1 is SQVTM, CDR2 ANQGSEA, per germline. These data come from a study of T cell responses to AZD1222 COVID-19 vaccine. This table comes from immunoSEQ multiplex PCR, and its TCRdb copy is limited to in-frame clones, with some not included. Seen here are 100,000 to 150,000 clones, approximately 90% observed once, and the top ten hold around 1.7%. Findings and limits, study-wide: There were vaccine-associated CD4 TCRs across spike, dominant at 160-218 and 743-854. Donor demographics were predominantly white British with a female majority; clonal diversity may be underestimated.

The source of this sequence is an adult in good health. Specimen: peripheral blood, collected on day 0 of AZD1222 vaccination. J is TRBJ2-3 and V is TRBV29-1; 9 bases are a match to TRBD2. The CDR3 DNA is TGCAGCGTTAGGCGGGGGGGAGGAGGAGATACGCAGTATTTT. Translating gives CSVRRGGGGDTQYF.